The 19 T cell receptor beta chains presented below share a single source sample, sequenced in a study of metastatic and nonmetastatic thyroid tumors. TCRdb redid the clone calls on the PCR reads using MiXCR. Seen here are tens of thousands of clones, more than 25% observed once, and the top ten hold approximately 10%. All patients reached thyroid surgery having received no treatment beforehand. Sequencing used blood. The receptors come from a male donor with papillary thyroid cancer or a benign thyroid nodule (not recorded which). Some clones in this sample may be carry-over from other donors' samples.

The chain has TRBV20-1 and TRBJ2-1; 10 bases fit TRBD1. V lost 5 bases, J lost 4 bases, and 2 bases stayed unmatched. The V gene's germline CDR1 is DFQATT and CDR2 SNEGSKA (reference sequence). The CDR3 extends over 13 amino acids. This chain's CDR3 is CSAPGQGYNEQFF. As DNA, the CDR3 is TGCAGTGCTCCGGGACAGGGGTACAATGAGCAGTTCTTC.

This clone occurred many times. The chain combines TRBV3-1 with TRBJ2-4; D is uncertain. CDR1 and CDR2 from the germline V gene are LGHDT and YNNKEL (reference sequence). The V end was cut by 1 base, the J end by 3 bases, with 7 bases between. The CDR3 has 14 residues. This CDR3 is CASSQALRKNIQYF. The CDR3 DNA sequence: TGTGCCAGCAGCCAAGCACTTCGCAAAAACATTCAGTACTTC.

This clone was counted ten times or more. This rearrangement joins TRBV27 to TRBJ1-4; 7 bases align to TRBD1. The germline gives CDR1 MNHEY, CDR2 SMNVEV (reference sequence). This CDR3 has 18 amino acids. Trimming cost V 5 bases and J 8 bases; bases outside gene matches: 20. CDR3 amino acids: CASSPLLARGTEEEKLFF. CDR3 coding DNA: TGTGCCAGCAGTCCCTTATTAGCCAGGGGGACCGAGGAAGAAAAACTGTTTTTT.

This clone is classed as medium-sized. The rearrangement links TRBV12-3 or TRBV12-4 to TRBJ2-7; 7 bases fit TRBD1. V lost 5 bases and J lost 2; bases outside the gene matches: 6. The CDR3 consists of 14 residues. CDR3 in DNA: TGTGCCAGCAGTCCAGGGACAGCAGCCTACGAGCAGTACTTC. It translates to CASSPGTAAYEQYF.

This clone was seen a handful of times. The V and J genes are TRBV27 and TRBJ1-1; D unclear. CDR1 is MNHEY, CDR2 SMNVEV, per germline (reference sequence). Trimming took 1 base from V and 0 from J, leaving 9 bases between them. There are 15 residues in the CDR3. CDR3: CASSLFPELNTEAFF. CDR3 DNA sequence: TGTGCCAGCAGTTTATTCCCGGAGTTGAACACTGAAGCTTTCTTT.

V is TRBV5-1 and J is TRBJ2-1, with TRBD2 identical over 12 bases. The CDR3 runs to 15 residues. The V and J ends lost 5 bases and 7 bases, in that order; junction bases with no gene match: 7. Germline-derived CDR1 and CDR2 are SGHRS and YFSETQ. The CDR3 DNA reads as TGCGCCAGCAGTACCGCTAGCGGGGGGGCTAATGAGCAGTTCTTC. It encodes CASSTASGGANEQFF.

This clone has a count of ten or more. J is TRBJ2-3 and V is TRBV6-6, with 9 nucleotides matching TRBD2. The V and J ends lost 5 bases and 3 bases, in that order; junction bases with no gene match: 12. This CDR3 has 17 residues. CDR1 and CDR2 (germline): MNHNY, SVGAGI (reference sequence). This CDR3 reads CASSRLAREGVTDTQYF. The CDR3 bases are TGTGCCAGCAGTCGCCTGGCGCGGGAGGGAGTTACAGATACGCAGTATTTT.

This clone showed up just a few times. The chain joins TRBV15 to TRBJ2-1, with D hard to call. Germline-derived CDR1 and CDR2 are LNHNV and YYDKDF (reference sequence). This CDR3 comprises 13 residues. V gave up 0 bases and J gave up 4 bases, with 4 bases separating them. The CDR3 nucleotides read TGTGCCACCAGCAGAGATGGGTACAATGAGCAGTTCTTC. Translation gives CATSRDGYNEQFF.

This clone was seen more than once but under ten times. The V and J genes are TRBV11-2 and TRBJ2-1; TRBD2 agrees at 9 bases. This CDR3 is 17 amino acids long. Germline CDR1 and CDR2: SGHAT and FQNNGV. The junction had 8 bases not matched to a gene; V was cut back by 5 bases and J by 0 bases. The CDR3 region has the DNA TGTGCCAGCAGCAGATTAGCGGGAGTCTCCTCCTACAATGAGCAGTTCTTC. Protein: CASSRLAGVSSYNEQFF.

The chain combines TRBV5-5 with TRBJ2-7; D may be TRBD2 (6 bases). Germline V gene lookup returns CDR1 SGHKS and CDR2 YYEKEE (reference sequence). The CDR3 spans 13 residues. V was trimmed by 2 bases and J by 2 bases, leaving 8 bases between them. CDR3 in DNA: TGTGCCAGCAGCTTAATAGCGGCCTACGAGCAGTACTTC. Protein product: CASSLIAAYEQYF.

At least ten counts were recorded for this clone. The genes are TRBV7-8 and TRBJ1-4; D may be TRBD1 (5 bases). The CDR3 length is 15 residues. Trimming cost V 6 bases and J 4 bases, with 15 bases left between them. Germline V CDR1 and CDR2: SGHVS, FQNEAQ. In DNA form, the CDR3 reads TGTGCCAGCAGGGAGCGAGGAGACAGTAATGAAAAACTGTTTTTT. Its protein product is CASRERGDSNEKLFF.

The chain uses TRBV5-1 and TRBJ2-3; the match to TRBD2 covers 9 bases. Germline V gene lookup returns CDR1 SGHRS and CDR2 YFSETQ. V lost 0 bases to trimming and J lost 5 bases; unmatched junction nucleotides: 7. The CDR3 is 16 residues long. For the CDR3, the DNA is TGCGCCAGCAGCTTGGCGGCGGGAGGGCCCGGAGATACGCAGTATTTT. Translated: CASSLAAGGPGDTQYF.

The table lists this clone with a count of one. The V and J genes are TRBV11-1 and TRBJ2-2; a weak D match, TRBD1 (6 bases). Per the germline V gene, CDR1 is SGHAT and CDR2 is FQDESV (reference sequence). V lost 1 base and J lost 4, with 10 bases in between. The CDR3 consists of 15 residues. CDR3 coding DNA: TGTGCCAGCAGCTTAGACAGGGTTGGCACCGGGGAGCTGTTTTTT. Encoded protein: CASSLDRVGTGELFF.

This clone was recorded a few times. The rearrangement joins TRBV28 to TRBJ1-2; TRBD1 is a possible D gene (5 bases). This CDR3 comprises 17 residues. V was clipped by 7 bases and J by 8 bases, with 29 bases between them. Germline V gene sequence: CDR1 MDHEN, CDR2 SYDVKM. In DNA, the CDR3 is TGTGCCAGCACCGAAGCTGGGGAAAGGGGATTATCGGGAGGCTACACCTTC. It yields the protein CASTEAGERGLSGGYTF.

This clone was recorded at least ten times. This may come from a read error, since a much larger clone is one base off. The same CDR3 can be traced to other DNA sequences in this sample. The CDR3 sequence is CASSEGGGELFF. CDR3 in DNA: TGCGCCAGCAGTGAGGGGGGCGGGGAACTGTTTTTT. This rearrangement joins TRBV10-1 to TRBJ2-2; D might be TRBD1 or TRBD2, each matching 6 bases. Germline CDR1 and CDR2: WNHNN and SYGVQD (reference sequence). CDR3 length: 12 residues.

This clone was observed at least ten times. The V call is TRBV10-3, the J call TRBJ1-5; D ambiguous. V was clipped by 6 bases and J by 0 bases, with 12 bases between them. The CDR3 loop spans 15 amino acids. Germline loops: CDR1 ENHRY, CDR2 SYGVKD. The CDR3 sequence: CAISSDLYSNQPQHF. CDR3 in DNA: TGTGCCATCAGCTCGGACCTGTATAGCAATCAGCCCCAGCATTTT.

V and J are TRBV11-3 and TRBJ2-2, with a tentative D call TRBD2 (5 bases). This CDR3 region has 14 residues. Germline values: CDR1 SGHNT, CDR2 YENEEA. Trimming took 5 bases from V and 5 from J, leaving 12 bases between them. The CDR3 DNA sequence: TGTGCCAGCAGCCTAGGGCCGGGGACCGGGGAGCTGTTTTTT. Protein product: CASSLGPGTGELFF.

This clone is categorized as medium-sized. The chain has TRBV13 and TRBJ2-1; tentatively, D is TRBD1 (5 bases). Germline V gene sequence: CDR1 PRHDT, CDR2 FYEKMQ (reference sequence). The CDR3 runs to 16 residues. Trimming removed 8 bases at V and 7 bases at J, with 24 bases between. The CDR3 DNA follows: TGTGCCAGCGGATCCATCACACTGCGTGGGGCGAATGAGCAGTTCTTC. This codes for CASGSITLRGANEQFF.

The gene calls are TRBV2 and TRBJ2-5; the match to TRBD2 covers 10 bases. J lost 5 bases, V lost 3 bases, and 6 bases had no gene match. Germline CDR1 reads SNHLY; CDR2 reads FYNNEI. The CDR3 totals 15 residues. The CDR3 DNA sequence: TGTGCCAGCAGTGATCCAGCGGGGGGGCAGGAGACCCAGTACTTC. Translation: CASSDPAGGQETQYF.